The TCR beta chain described here comes from a study of CD8+ T cells in alopecia areata. Across the study: The SALT score measured affected scalp surface percentage in treated patients.

With respect to this clone: Its matching antigen is unknown.

Per germline, CDR1 SQVTM and CDR2 ANQGSEA. V was pared by 1 base and J by 7 bases, with 14 bases between. This CDR3 contains 13 residues. The treatment was: oral pan-JAK inhibitor, 5-10 mg twice daily. Study observations and caveats: Greater clonality was observed in lesional scalp samples, especially alopecia totalis/universalis, versus normal scalp. Since there was just one nonresponder, nobody can yet say how baseline CD8+ expansion ties to response. Among patients, TCR sharing was less clear than in mice, a difference possibly due in part to HLA diversity in the patient population.

Once RNA had been extracted, it was reverse transcribed into cDNA to act as the sequencing template. Some clones are missing from TCRdb's copy, which holds only in-frame ones; the method was immunoSEQ multiplex PCR. The sample gives around 100,000 clones, 60% of which show up once; 16% is in the top ten. The gene calls are TRBV29-1 and TRBJ2-7; D gene ambiguous. The sequencing here drew on CD8+ T cells sorted from blood, taken at approximately week 56, from a patient treated with tofacitinib. The receptor was isolated from a human donor with alopecia areata. The DNA of the CDR3 is TGCAGCGTTGAAGGAGGAGACTCGAGGGAGCAGTACTTC. The encoded protein is CSVEGGDSREQYF.